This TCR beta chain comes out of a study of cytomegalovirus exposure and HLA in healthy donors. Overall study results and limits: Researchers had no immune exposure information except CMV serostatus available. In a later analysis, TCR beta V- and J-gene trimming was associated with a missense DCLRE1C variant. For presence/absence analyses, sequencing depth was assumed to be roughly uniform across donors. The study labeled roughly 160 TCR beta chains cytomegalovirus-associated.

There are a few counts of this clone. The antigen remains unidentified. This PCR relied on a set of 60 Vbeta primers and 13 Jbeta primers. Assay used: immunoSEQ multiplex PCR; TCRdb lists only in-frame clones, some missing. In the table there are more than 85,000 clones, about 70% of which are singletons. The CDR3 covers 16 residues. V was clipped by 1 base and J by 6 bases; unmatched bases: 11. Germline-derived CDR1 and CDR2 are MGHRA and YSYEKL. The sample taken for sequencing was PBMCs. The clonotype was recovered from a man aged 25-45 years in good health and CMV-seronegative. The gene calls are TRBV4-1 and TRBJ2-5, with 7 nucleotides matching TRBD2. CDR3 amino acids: CASSQVWPASGKTQYF. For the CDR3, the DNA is TGCGCCAGCAGCCAAGTTTGGCCGGCTAGCGGTAAGACCCAGTACTTC.